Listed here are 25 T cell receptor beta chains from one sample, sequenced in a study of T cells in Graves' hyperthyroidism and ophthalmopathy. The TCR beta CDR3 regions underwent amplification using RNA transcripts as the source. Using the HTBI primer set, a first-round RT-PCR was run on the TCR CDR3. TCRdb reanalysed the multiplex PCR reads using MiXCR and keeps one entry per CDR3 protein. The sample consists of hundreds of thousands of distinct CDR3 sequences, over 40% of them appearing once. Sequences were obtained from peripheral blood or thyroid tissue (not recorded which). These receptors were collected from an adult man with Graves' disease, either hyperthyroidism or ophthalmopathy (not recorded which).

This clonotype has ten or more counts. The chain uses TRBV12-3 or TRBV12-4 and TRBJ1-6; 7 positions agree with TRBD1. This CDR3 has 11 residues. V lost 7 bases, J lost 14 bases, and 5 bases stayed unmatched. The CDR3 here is CASKDRASLHF. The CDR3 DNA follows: TGTGCCAGCAAAGACAGGGCGTCCCTCCACTTT.

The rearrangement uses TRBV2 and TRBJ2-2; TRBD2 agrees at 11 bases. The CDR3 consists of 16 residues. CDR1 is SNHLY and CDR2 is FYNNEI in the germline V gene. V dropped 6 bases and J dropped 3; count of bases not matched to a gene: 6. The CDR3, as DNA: TGTGCCAGCAGCGCAACTAGCGGGGGATACACCGGGGAGCTGTTTTTT. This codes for CASSATSGGYTGELFF.

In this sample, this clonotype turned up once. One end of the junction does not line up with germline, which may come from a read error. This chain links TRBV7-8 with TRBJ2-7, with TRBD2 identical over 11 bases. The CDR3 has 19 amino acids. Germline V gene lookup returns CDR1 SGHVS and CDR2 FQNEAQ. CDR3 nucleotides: TGTGCCAGCAGCTTAGTCCCCCCCTTTTACACTAGCGGGAGAGGCGAGCAGCACTTC. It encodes CASSLVPPFYTSGRGEQHF.

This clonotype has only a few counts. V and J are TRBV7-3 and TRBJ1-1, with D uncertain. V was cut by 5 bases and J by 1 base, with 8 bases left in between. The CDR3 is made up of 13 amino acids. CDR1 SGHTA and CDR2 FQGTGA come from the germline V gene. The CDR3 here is CASSATENTEAFF. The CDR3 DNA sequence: TGTGCCAGCAGCGCAACTGAGAACACTGAAGCTTTCTTT.

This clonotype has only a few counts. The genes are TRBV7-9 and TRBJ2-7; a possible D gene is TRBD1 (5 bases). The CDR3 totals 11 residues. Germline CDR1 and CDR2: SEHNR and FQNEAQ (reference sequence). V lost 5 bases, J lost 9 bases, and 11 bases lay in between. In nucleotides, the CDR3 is TGTGCCAGCAGCCAAGGGGAAGGGCAGTACTTC. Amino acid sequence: CASSQGEGQYF.

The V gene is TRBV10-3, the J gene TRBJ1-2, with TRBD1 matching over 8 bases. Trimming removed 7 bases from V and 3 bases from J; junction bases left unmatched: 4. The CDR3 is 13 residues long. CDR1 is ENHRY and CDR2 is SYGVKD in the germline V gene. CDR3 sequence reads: CAIKTTGDYGYTF. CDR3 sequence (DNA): TGTGCCATCAAAACGACAGGGGACTATGGCTACACCTTC.

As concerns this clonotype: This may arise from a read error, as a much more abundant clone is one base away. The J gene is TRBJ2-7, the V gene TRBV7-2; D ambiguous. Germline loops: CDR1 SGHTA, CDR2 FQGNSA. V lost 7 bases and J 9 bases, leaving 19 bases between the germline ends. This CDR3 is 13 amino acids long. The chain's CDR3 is CASTQPTSRRQYF. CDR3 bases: TGTGCCAGCACTCAACCGACCTCTAGGCGGCAGTACTTC.

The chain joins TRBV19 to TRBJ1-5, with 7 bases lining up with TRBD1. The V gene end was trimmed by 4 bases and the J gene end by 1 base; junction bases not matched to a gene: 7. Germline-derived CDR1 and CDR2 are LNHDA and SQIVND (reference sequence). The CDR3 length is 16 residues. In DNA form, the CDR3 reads TGTGCCAGTAGTACGAGACAGGGTGGCAGCAATCAGCCCCAGCATTTT. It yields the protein CASSTRQGGSNQPQHF.

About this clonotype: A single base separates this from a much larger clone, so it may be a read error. The CDR3 coding sequence is TGTGCCATTGGACAGAGGAGCACTGAAGCTTTCTTT. Translation gives CAIGQRSTEAFF. The chain joins TRBV10-3 to TRBJ1-1; tentatively, D is TRBD1 (6 bases). The germline gives CDR1 ENHRY, CDR2 SYGVKD. The CDR3 loop spans 12 amino acids. Trimming removed 9 bases at V and 4 bases at J, with 12 bases between.

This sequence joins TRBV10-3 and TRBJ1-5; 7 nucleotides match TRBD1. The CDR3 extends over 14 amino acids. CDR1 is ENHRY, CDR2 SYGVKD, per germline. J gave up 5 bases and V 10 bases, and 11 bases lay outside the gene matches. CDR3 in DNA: TGTGCCACCGCCGGACAGGCAAGCGATCAGCCCCAGCATTTT. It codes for CATAGQASDQPQHF.

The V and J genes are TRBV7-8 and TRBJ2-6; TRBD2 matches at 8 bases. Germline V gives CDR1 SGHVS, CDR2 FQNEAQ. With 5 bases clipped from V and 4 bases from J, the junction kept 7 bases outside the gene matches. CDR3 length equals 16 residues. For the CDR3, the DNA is TGTGCCAGCAGCCCGGGACTAGGCGCCGGGGCCAACGTCCTGACTTTC. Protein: CASSPGLGAGANVLTF.

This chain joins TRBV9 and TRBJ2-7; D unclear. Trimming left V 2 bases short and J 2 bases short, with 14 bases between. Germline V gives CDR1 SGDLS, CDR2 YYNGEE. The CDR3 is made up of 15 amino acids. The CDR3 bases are TGTGCCAGCAGCGTTGACGGTGGCGCGGCCTACGAGCAGTACTTC. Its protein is CASSVDGGAAYEQYF. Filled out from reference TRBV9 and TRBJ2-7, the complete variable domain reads DSGVTQTPKHLITATGQRVTLRCSPRSGDLSVYWYQQSLDQGLQFLIQYYNGEERAKGNILERFSAQQFPDLHSELNLSSLELGDSALYFCASSVDGGAAYEQYFGPGTRLTVT.

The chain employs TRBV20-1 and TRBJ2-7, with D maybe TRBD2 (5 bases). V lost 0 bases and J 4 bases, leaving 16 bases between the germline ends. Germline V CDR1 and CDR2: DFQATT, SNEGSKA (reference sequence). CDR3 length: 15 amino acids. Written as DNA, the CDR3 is TGCAGTGCTAGAGATAAGGGCCGGGGAGTGTACGAGCAGTACTTC. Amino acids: CSARDKGRGVYEQYF.

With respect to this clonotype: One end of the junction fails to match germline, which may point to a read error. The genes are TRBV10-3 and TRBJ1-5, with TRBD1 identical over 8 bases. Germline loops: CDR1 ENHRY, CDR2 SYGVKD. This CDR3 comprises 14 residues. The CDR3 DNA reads TGTGCCAGCAGTGAAACAGGGGGTCGTCAGCCCCAGCATTTT. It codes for CASSETGGRQPQHF.

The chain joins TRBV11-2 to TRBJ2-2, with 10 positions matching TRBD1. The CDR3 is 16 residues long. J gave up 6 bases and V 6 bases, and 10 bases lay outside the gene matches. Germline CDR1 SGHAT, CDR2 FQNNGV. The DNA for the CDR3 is TGTGCCAGCAGAACAGGGACAGGGGTGATTGCCGGGGAGCTGTTTTTT. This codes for CASRTGTGVIAGELFF. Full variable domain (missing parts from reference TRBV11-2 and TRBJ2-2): EAGVAQSPRYKIIEKRQSVAFWCNPISGHATLYWYQQILGQGPKLLIQFQNNGVVDDSQLPKDRFSAERLKGVDSTLKIQPAKLEDSAVYLCASRTGTGVIAGELFFGEGSRLTVL.

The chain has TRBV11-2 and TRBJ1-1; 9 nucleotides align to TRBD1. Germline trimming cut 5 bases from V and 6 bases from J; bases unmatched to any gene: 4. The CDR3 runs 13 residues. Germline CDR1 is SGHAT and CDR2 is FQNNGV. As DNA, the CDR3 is TGTGCCAGCAGCGGACAGGGGAGACCTGAAGCTTTCTTT. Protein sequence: CASSGQGRPEAFF.

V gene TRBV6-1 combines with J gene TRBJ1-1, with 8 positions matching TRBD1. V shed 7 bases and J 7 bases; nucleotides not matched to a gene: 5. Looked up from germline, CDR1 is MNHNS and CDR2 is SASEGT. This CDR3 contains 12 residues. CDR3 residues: CASNTGGVEAFF. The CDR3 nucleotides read TGTGCCAGCAATACAGGGGGGGTTGAAGCTTTCTTT.

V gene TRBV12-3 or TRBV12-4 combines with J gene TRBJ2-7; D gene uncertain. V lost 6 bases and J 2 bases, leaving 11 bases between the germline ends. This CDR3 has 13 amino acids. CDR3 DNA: TGTGCCAGCAGGCCCATGGGTGCCTACGAGCAGTACTTC. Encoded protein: CASRPMGAYEQYF.

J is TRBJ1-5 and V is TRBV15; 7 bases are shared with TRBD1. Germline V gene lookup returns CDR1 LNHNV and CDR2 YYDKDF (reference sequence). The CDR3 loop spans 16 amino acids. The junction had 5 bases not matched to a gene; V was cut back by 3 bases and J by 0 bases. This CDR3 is CATSSGTDRSNQPQHF. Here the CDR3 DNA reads TGTGCCACCAGCAGTGGGACAGACCGTAGCAATCAGCCCCAGCATTTT.

CDR3 nucleotide sequence: TGTGCCAGTAGTATTCGGGGGAGCAGTCCACCCTACCATAGCAATCAGCCCCAGCATTTT. It specifies CASSIRGSSPPYHSNQPQHF. The rearrangement uses TRBV19 and TRBJ1-5, with D tentatively TRBD1 (5 bases). The germline gives CDR1 LNHDA, CDR2 SQIVND (reference sequence). This CDR3 has 20 amino acids. The ends were cut back, 3 bases at V and 0 bases at J, with 24 bases in the middle.

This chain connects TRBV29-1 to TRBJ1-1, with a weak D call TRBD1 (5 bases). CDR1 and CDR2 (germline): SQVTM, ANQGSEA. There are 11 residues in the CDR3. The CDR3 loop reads CRRGLNTEAFF. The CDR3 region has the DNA TGCAGACGGGGACTGAACACTGAAGCTTTCTTT.

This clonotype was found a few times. The CDR3: CASSQGAGGTEAFF. The CDR3 DNA reads as TGCGCCAGCAGCCAAGGGGCAGGGGGCACTGAAGCTTTCTTT. This chain joins TRBV4-1 and TRBJ1-1, with 7 bases lining up with TRBD1. The germline V gene has CDR1 MGHRA and CDR2 YSYEKL. V lost 1 base, J lost 4 bases, and 3 bases stayed unmatched. There are 14 residues in the CDR3.

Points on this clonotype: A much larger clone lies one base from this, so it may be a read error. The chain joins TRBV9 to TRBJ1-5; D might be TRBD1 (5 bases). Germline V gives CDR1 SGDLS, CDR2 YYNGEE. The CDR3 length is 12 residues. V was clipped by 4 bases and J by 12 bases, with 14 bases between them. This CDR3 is CASSYGDPHQHF. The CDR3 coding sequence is TGTGCCAGCAGCTACGGGGACCCGCACCAGCATTTT.

The CDR3 sequence is CASSPIGQNYGYTF. DNA of the CDR3: TGTGCCAGCAGCCCTATCGGACAGAACTATGGCTACACCTTC. The chain links TRBV7-2 to TRBJ1-2; weak D call: TRBD1 (6 bases). Per the germline V gene, CDR1 is SGHTA and CDR2 is FQGNSA. The CDR3 totals 14 residues. The V end was cut by 5 bases, the J end by 2 bases, with 12 bases between. The full variable domain, rest sourced from reference TRBV7-2 and TRBJ1-2, is GAGVSQSPSNKVTEKGKDVELRCDPISGHTALYWYRQSLGQGLEFLIYFQGNSAPDKSGLPSDRFSAERTGGSVSTLTIQRTQQEDSAVYLCASSPIGQNYGYTFGSGTRLTVV.

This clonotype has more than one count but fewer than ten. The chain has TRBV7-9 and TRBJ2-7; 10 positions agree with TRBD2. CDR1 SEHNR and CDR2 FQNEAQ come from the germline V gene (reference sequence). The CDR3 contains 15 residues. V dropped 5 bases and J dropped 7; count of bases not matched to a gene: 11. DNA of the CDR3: TGTGCCAGCAGCCCCGAAGCGGGGGGGGGAAGGGAGCAGTACTTC. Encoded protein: CASSPEAGGGREQYF. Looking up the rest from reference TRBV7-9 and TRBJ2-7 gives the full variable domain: DTGVSQNPRHKITKRGQNVTFRCDPISEHNRLYWYRQTLGQGPEFLTYFQNEAQLEKSRLLSDRFSAERPKGSFSTLEIQRTEQGDSAMYLCASSPEAGGGREQYFGPGTRLTVT.